This TCR beta chain was found in a study of human T cells and chemical hapten exposure. Looking at the study overall: Throughout a study of roughly 5.5 months, patients underwent weekly scalp administration of diphenylcyclopropenone doses. Diagnoses of alopecia areata, totalis or universalis occurred in mostly female patients.

This clonotype occurred a few times. What it binds is unknown. Time point specified: pre-sensitization, week 0. Treatment described: therapeutic diphenylcyclopropenone sensitization with weekly scalp DPC. Patients had alopecia, were aged 18 to 70, and were not pregnant. TCRdb recomputed calls from the RACE reads with MiXCR, one row per CDR3 protein. The sample has roughly 250,000 distinct CDR3 sequences, approximately 8.6% seen once; the top ten hold 2.3%. Notes on the study in general: Because all patients had alopecia, their immune responses might differ from healthy ones.

CDR3 length: 13 residues. V dropped 4 bases and J dropped 1 base, with 7 bases sitting between them. The germline V gene has CDR1 SGHRS and CDR2 YFSETQ. This clonotype was obtained from a woman between 40 and 55 years old with alopecia areata. Some clones in this sample may be carry-over from other donors' samples. Specimen: whole blood, collected in connection with sensitization to the hapten diphenylcyclopropenone (DPC). V gene TRBV5-1 combines with J gene TRBJ2-3; D call uncertain. The CDR3 bases are TGCGCCAGCAGCCCTTCCCGCACAGATACGCAGTATTTT. This codes for CASSPSRTDTQYF.